The 22 T cell receptor beta chains below were found in one sample sequenced in a study of blood T cells in healthy people across ages. Primed by a sample-barcoded 5' primer and a J-beta primer mix, a second PCR proceeded for about 6 to 11 cycles. In TCRdb, the 5' RACE reads were re-called with MiXCR into one record per CDR3 protein. The sample carries over 750,000 distinct CDR3 sequences, 20% to 25% recorded once. This sample was also put to use in a study of T cells of mothers and their children.

The specimen was blood. The origin of the receptors is a boy aged 5-17 years in good health.

This clonotype was counted between two and nine times. The chain is built from TRBV9 and TRBJ2-5; tentatively, D is TRBD1 or TRBD2 (5 bases each). The DNA end lines up better with TRBJ2-1; the J call may be wrong. The germline V gene encodes CDR1 SGDLS and CDR2 YYNGEE. The CDR3 length is 15 residues. CDR3 protein: CASSVGDQVGYEQFF. CDR3 DNA: TGTGCCAGCAGCGTAGGGGACCAAGTAGGCTATGAGCAGTTCTTC.

In its sample, this clonotype was seen many times. J is TRBJ2-3 and V is TRBV29-1; 7 bases line up with TRBD1. Germline values: CDR1 SQVTM, CDR2 ANQGSEA. The trim removed 7 bases at V and 0 bases at J, leaving 4 bases unmatched. CDR3 size: 13 residues. This chain's CDR3 is CSAGTDSTDTQYF. DNA of the CDR3: TGCAGCGCCGGGACAGATAGCACAGATACGCAGTATTTT.

The V call is TRBV12-3 or TRBV12-4, the J call TRBJ1-1; weak D call: TRBD1 (5 bases). Trimming shortened V by 7 bases and J by 0 bases, and 9 bases separated the two germline ends. The CDR3 consists of 13 residues. CDR3 DNA: TGTGCCAGCACCTTGGGGCTGAACACTGAAGCTTTCTTT. Translated: CASTLGLNTEAFF.

A note on this clonotype: Germline is not matched at one junction end, which may reflect a read error. V is TRBV7-3 and J is TRBJ2-5; 10 bases are a match to TRBD2. CDR3 length: 11 amino acids. Germline lookup yields CDR1 SGHTA and CDR2 FQGTGA. CDR3 sequence (DNA): TGTGCCAGCAGCCATAGCGGGAGGTTGTTCTTC. It yields the protein CASSHSGRLFF.

The sample holds many counts of this clonotype. The gene calls are TRBV29-1 and TRBJ2-3; 7 nucleotides match TRBD1. The CDR3 spans 15 residues. Trimming took 4 bases from V and 6 from J; bases not matched to a gene: 13. Germline loops: CDR1 SQVTM, CDR2 ANQGSEA. The CDR3 coding sequence is TGCAGCGTTGTTGGTTCAAGGGGGCAGGTGGATACGCAGTATTTT. Protein sequence: CSVVGSRGQVDTQYF.

This clonotype showed up just a few times. The chain couples TRBV28 to TRBJ2-2; TRBD1 is a possible D gene (5 bases). V dropped 4 bases and J dropped 6 bases, with 15 bases sitting between them. There are 15 residues in the CDR3. The V gene's germline CDR1 is MDHEN and CDR2 SYDVKM. In DNA, the CDR3 is TGTGCCAGCAGTTCCCGCCACAGGTTCGCCGGGGAGCTGTTTTTT. This encodes CASSSRHRFAGELFF.

This clonotype was counted a few times. The V gene is TRBV5-5, the J gene TRBJ1-2; the D gene is possibly TRBD1 (5 bases). V was trimmed by 0 bases and J by 5 bases, leaving 11 bases between them. The CDR3 is made up of 14 amino acids. Germline CDR1 SGHKS, CDR2 YYEKEE (reference sequence). The CDR3 sequence: CASSLGEQVYGYTF. In DNA form, the CDR3 reads TGTGCCAGCAGCTTGGGCGAACAGGTTTATGGCTACACCTTC. The complete variable domain, with remaining parts taken from reference TRBV5-5 and TRBJ1-2, reads DAGVTQSPTHLIKTRGQQVTLRCSPISGHKSVSWYQQVLGQGPQFIFQYYEKEERGRGNFPDRFSARQFPNYSSELNVNALLLGDSALYLCASSLGEQVYGYTFGSGTRLTVV.

This clonotype was seen a handful of times. The junction and the germline gene differ at one end; a read error may be behind it. The chain combines TRBV4-1 with TRBJ2-5, with 8 bases fitting TRBD1. The germline CDR1 and CDR2 sequences are MGHRA and YSYEKL. The CDR3 runs to 16 residues. DNA for the CDR3: TGTGCCAGCAGCCAAGACGGGACAGGAACCCAAGAGACCCAGTACTTC. It codes for CASSQDGTGTQETQYF.

The chain employs TRBV12-3 or TRBV12-4 and TRBJ2-5; 11 nucleotides align to TRBD1. This CDR3 spans 15 amino acids. Unmatched junction bases numbered 3, after V lost 2 bases and J lost 4 bases. CDR3 sequence reads: CASSLWGTGGETQYF. The CDR3, as DNA: TGTGCCAGCAGTTTATGGGGGACAGGGGGAGAGACCCAGTACTTC.

The gene calls are TRBV29-1 and TRBJ2-7; 9 bases line up with TRBD1. The CDR3 has 13 amino acids. CDR1 is SQVTM and CDR2 is ANQGSEA in the germline V gene. J gave up 5 bases and V 6 bases, and 8 bases lay outside the gene matches. The CDR3 DNA reads as TGCAGCGTGGGACAGGGTACCTCAAACGAGCAGTACTTC. It yields the protein CSVGQGTSNEQYF.

This clonotype was observed a few times. V usage is TRBV5-1 and J usage is TRBJ2-5, with a weak D call TRBD1 (5 bases). Near its end, the DNA agrees better with TRBJ2-7, so the J call may be wrong. The CDR3 is 16 residues long. From germline, CDR1 is SGHRS and CDR2 YFSETQ. The CDR3 DNA is TGCGCCAGCAGCTTGTCTTTAGTACAGGAAAACTACGAGCAGTACTTC. Residues: CASSLSLVQENYEQYF.

The chain recombines TRBV6-6 with TRBJ1-1; unclear D gene. Trimming left V 0 bases short and J 3 bases short, with 11 bases between. This CDR3 is 15 amino acids long. CDR1 and CDR2 from the germline V gene are MNHNY and SVGAGI (reference sequence). This CDR3 reads CASSYSVLGDTEAFF. The DNA of the CDR3 is TGTGCCAGCAGTTACTCGGTTTTGGGCGACACTGAAGCTTTCTTT.

The V gene is TRBV11-2, the J gene TRBJ2-5; maybe TRBD2 (6 bases). The last part of the DNA fits TRBJ2-7 better; the J call may be wrong. The germline gives CDR1 SGHAT, CDR2 FQNNGV. The CDR3 length is 13 residues. CDR3 nucleotides: TGTGCCAGCAGCTTTGGCGGGAACTACGAGCAGTACTTC. This sequence encodes CASSFGGNYEQYF.

This chain connects TRBV5-1 to TRBJ1-1; the D gene is possibly TRBD1 (5 bases). This CDR3 region has 15 residues. The germline V gene encodes CDR1 SGHRS and CDR2 YFSETQ. The ends were cut back, 5 bases at V and 3 bases at J, with 17 bases in the middle. CDR3 in amino acids: CASRSGLRPDTEAFF. The CDR3 region has the DNA TGCGCCAGCAGATCGGGGCTACGCCCGGACACTGAAGCTTTCTTT. Based on the CDR3 plus reference TRBV5-1 and TRBJ1-1, the full variable domain is KAGVTQTPRYLIKTRGQQVTLSCSPISGHRSVSWYQQTPGQGLQFLFEYFSETQRNKGNFPGRFSGRQFSNSRSEMNVSTLELGDSALYLCASRSGLRPDTEAFFGQGTRLTVV.

This clonotype was observed at least ten times. The chain is built from TRBV29-1 and TRBJ2-1; D may be TRBD1 or TRBD2 (5 bases each). The length of the CDR3 is 12 residues. Deletions cut 4 bases from V and 1 base from J, with 5 bases between. Germline V lookup: CDR1 SQVTM, CDR2 ANQGSEA. In nucleotides, the CDR3 is TGCAGCGTTGGGGGGTCCTACAATGAGCAGTTCTTC. This sequence encodes CSVGGSYNEQFF.

The J gene is TRBJ2-5, the V gene TRBV4-1, with TRBD2 identical over 7 bases. The end of the DNA is better explained by TRBJ2-7, so the J call may be wrong. This CDR3 is 18 amino acids long. CDR1 and CDR2 (germline): MGHRA, YSYEKL. This CDR3 is CASSQGVGGSTLSYEQYF. The CDR3, as DNA: TGCGCCAGCAGCCAAGGGGTCGGGGGGTCGACCCTTTCCTACGAGCAGTACTTC.

The chain couples TRBV2 to TRBJ2-5; TRBD2 might be the D (5 bases). The CDR3 is 14 amino acids. The V gene lost 7 bases and the J gene lost 4 bases, with 16 bases spanning the gap. The germline V gene has CDR1 SNHLY and CDR2 FYNNEI. CDR3 DNA: TGTGCCAGCATAGGCGACCCGAGGGCAGAGACCCAGTACTTC. Its translation is CASIGDPRAETQYF. Supplemented by reference TRBV2 and TRBJ2-5, the full variable domain reads EPEVTQTPSHQVTQMGQEVILRCVPISNHLYFYWYRQILGQKVEFLVSFYNNEISEKSEIFDDQFSVERPDGSNFTLKIRSTKLEDSAMYFCASIGDPRAETQYFGPGTRLLVL.

V and J are TRBV9 and TRBJ1-6, with TRBD1 identical over 7 bases. The V gene end was trimmed by 0 bases and the J gene end by 7 bases; junction bases not matched to a gene: 4. The V gene's germline CDR1 is SGDLS and CDR2 YYNGEE. This CDR3 is built from 15 residues. The DNA for the CDR3 is TGTGCCAGCAGCGTAGGGGGACAGAACAATTCACCCCTCCACTTT. Amino acids: CASSVGGQNNSPLHF.

This sequence joins TRBV12-3 or TRBV12-4 and TRBJ2-5; 7 bases map to TRBD1. The tail of the sequence fits TRBJ2-7 better, so the J call may be wrong. The length of the CDR3 is 14 residues. The DNA of the CDR3 is TGTGCCAGCAGTTTGGGACAGACCTCCTACGAGCAGTACTTC. Protein sequence: CASSLGQTSYEQYF.

The gene calls are TRBV7-3 and TRBJ2-1; no definite D call. Germline lookup yields CDR1 SGHTA and CDR2 FQGTGA. V lost 5 bases to trimming and J lost 0 bases, with 14 bases between them. This CDR3 comprises 16 residues. CDR3 DNA: TGTGCCAGCAGCAAAGGAGCCCTAAGCTCCTACAATGAGCAGTTCTTC. This codes for CASSKGALSSYNEQFF.

This clonotype occurred once. V is TRBV20-1 and J is TRBJ2-1; D call uncertain. CDR1 DFQATT and CDR2 SNEGSKA come from the germline V gene (reference sequence). The CDR3 is 13 amino acids. CDR3 sequence (DNA): TGCGGCGCCATACAGAGCTCCTACAATGAGCAGTTCTTC. This sequence encodes CGAIQSSYNEQFF.

This clonotype was seen a handful of times. This rearrangement joins TRBV19 to TRBJ2-1; possibly TRBD2 for D (5 bases). V lost 3 bases and J lost 5, with 11 bases in between. The CDR3 sequence is 14 residues long. From germline, CDR1 is LNHDA and CDR2 SQIVND (reference sequence). For the CDR3, the DNA is TGTGCCAGTAGTATTGGAGCGGCCAACAATGAGCAGTTCTTC. It is translated as CASSIGAANNEQFF.